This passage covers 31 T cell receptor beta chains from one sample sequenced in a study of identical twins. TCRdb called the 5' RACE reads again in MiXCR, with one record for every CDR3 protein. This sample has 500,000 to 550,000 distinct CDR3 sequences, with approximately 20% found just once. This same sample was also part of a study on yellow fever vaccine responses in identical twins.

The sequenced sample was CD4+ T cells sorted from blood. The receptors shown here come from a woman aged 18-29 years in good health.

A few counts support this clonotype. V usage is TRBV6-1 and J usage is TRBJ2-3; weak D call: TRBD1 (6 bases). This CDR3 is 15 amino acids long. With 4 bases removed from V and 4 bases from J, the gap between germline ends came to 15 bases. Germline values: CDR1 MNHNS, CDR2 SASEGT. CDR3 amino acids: CASSAGTQPPDTQYF. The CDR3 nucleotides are TGTGCCAGCAGTGCTGGGACACAACCCCCAGATACGCAGTATTTT.

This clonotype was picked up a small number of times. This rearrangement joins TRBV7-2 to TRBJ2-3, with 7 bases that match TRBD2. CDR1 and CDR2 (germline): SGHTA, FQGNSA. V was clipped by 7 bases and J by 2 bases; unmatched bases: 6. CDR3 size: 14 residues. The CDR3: CASTRDYITDTQYF. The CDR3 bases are TGTGCCAGCACCCGGGACTACATCACAGATACGCAGTATTTT.

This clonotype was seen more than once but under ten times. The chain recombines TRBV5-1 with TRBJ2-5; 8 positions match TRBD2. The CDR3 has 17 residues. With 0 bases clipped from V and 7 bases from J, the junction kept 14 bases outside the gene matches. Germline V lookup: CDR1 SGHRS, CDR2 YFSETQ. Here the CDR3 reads CASSLGQTSALDGTQYF. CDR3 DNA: TGCGCCAGCAGCTTGGGTCAGACTAGCGCCCTGGATGGGACCCAGTACTTC.

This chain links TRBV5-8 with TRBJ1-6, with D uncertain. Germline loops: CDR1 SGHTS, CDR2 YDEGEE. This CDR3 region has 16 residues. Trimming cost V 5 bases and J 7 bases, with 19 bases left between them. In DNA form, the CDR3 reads TGTGCCAGCAGTTTTCCCTCACTCGGGAACAATTCACCCCTCCACTTT. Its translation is CASSFPSLGNNSPLHF.

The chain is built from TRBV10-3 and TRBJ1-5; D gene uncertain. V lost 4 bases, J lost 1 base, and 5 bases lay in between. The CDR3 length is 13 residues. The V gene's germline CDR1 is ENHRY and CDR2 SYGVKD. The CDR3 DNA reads TGTGCCATCAGTGGATCCAGCAATCAGCCCCAGCATTTT. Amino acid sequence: CAISGSSNQPQHF.

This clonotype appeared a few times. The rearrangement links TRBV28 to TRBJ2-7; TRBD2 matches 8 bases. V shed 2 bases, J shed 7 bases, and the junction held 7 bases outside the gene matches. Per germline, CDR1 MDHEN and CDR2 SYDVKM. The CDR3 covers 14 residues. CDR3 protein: CASSLPGGAREQYV. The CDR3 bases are TGTGCCAGCAGTTTACCCGGGGGGGCGCGGGAGCAGTACGTC.

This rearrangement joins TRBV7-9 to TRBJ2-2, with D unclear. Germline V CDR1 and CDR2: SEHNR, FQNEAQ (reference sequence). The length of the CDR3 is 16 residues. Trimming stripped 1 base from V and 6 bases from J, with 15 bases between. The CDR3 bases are TGTGCCAGCAGCTTAGGCGCAGGCTCGGGCGCCGGGGAGCTGTTTTTT. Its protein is CASSLGAGSGAGELFF. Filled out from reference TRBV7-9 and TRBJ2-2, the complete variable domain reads DTGVSQNPRHKITKRGQNVTFRCDPISEHNRLYWYRQTLGQGPEFLTYFQNEAQLEKSRLLSDRFSAERPKGSFSTLEIQRTEQGDSAMYLCASSLGAGSGAGELFFGEGSRLTVL.

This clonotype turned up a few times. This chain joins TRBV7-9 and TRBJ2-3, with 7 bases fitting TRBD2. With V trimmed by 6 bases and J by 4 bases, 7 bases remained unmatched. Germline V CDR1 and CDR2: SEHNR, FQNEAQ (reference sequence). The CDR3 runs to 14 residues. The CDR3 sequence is CASSSAGSADTQYF. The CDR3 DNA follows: TGTGCCAGCAGTTCAGCGGGATCCGCAGATACGCAGTATTTT.

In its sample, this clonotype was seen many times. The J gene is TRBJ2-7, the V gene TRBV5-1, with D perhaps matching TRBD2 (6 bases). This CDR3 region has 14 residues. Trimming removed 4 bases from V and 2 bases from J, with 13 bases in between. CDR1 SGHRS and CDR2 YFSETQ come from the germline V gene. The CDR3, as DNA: TGCGCCAGCAGCCTCCGGGACTTCACCTACGAGCAGTACTTC. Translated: CASSLRDFTYEQYF. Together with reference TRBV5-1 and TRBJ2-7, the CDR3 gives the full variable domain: KAGVTQTPRYLIKTRGQQVTLSCSPISGHRSVSWYQQTPGQGLQFLFEYFSETQRNKGNFPGRFSGRQFSNSRSEMNVSTLELGDSALYLCASSLRDFTYEQYFGPGTRLTVT.

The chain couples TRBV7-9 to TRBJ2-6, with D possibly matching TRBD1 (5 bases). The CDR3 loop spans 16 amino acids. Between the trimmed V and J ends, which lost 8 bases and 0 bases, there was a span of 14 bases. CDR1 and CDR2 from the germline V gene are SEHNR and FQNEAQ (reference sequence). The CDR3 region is CASSPDTSSGANVLTF. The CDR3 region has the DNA TGTGCCAGCTCACCGGACACTTCCTCTGGGGCCAACGTCCTGACTTTC.

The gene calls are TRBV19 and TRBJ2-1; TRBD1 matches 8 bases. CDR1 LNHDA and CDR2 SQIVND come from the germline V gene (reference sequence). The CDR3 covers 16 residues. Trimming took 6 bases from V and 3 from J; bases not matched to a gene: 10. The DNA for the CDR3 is TGTGCCAGTAGGCGGCAGGGGGCAGGGGGCTACAATGAGCAGTTCTTC. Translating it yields CASRRQGAGGYNEQFF.

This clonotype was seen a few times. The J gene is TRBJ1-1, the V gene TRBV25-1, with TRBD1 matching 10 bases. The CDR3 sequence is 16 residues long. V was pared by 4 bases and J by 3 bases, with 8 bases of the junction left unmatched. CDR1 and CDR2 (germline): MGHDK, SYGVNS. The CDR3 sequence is CASSAKLGTGDTEAFF. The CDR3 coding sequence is TGTGCCAGCAGTGCAAAGCTCGGGACAGGGGACACTGAAGCTTTCTTT. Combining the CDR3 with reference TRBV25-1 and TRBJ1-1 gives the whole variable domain EADIYQTPRYLVIGTGKKITLECSQTMGHDKMYWYQQDPGMELHLIHYSYGVNSTEKGDLSSESTVSRIRTEHFPLTLESARPSHTSQYLCASSAKLGTGDTEAFFGQGTRLTVV.

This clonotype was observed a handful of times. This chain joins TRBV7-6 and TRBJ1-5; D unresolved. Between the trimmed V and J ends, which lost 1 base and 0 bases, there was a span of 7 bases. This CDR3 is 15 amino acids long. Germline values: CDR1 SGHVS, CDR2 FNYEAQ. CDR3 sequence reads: CASSLGTYSNQPQHF. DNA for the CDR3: TGTGCCAGCAGCTTAGGGACTTATAGCAATCAGCCCCAGCATTTT.

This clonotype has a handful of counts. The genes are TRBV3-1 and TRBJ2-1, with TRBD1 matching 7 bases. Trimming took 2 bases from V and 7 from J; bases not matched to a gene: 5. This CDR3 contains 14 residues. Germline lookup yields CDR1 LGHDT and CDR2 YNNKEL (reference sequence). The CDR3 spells CASSQQGTDNEQFF. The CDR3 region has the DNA TGTGCCAGCAGCCAACAAGGGACAGATAATGAGCAGTTCTTC.

CDR3 residues: CASSQEQGARQPQHF. The CDR3 DNA reads as TGTGCCAGCAGCCAAGAACAGGGGGCACGACAGCCCCAGCATTTT. The V and J genes are TRBV16 and TRBJ1-5, with 9 bases identical to TRBD1. In germline, CDR1 is KGHSY, CDR2 FQNENV. The length of the CDR3 is 15 residues. J gave up 7 bases and V 2 bases, and 6 bases lay outside the gene matches. The full variable domain, its missing parts supplied by reference TRBV16 and TRBJ1-5, is GEEVAQTPKHLVRGEGQKAKLYCAPIKGHSYVFWYQQVLKNEFKFLISFQNENVFDETGMPKERFSAKCLPNSPCSLEIQATKLEDSAVYFCASSQEQGARQPQHFGDGTRLSIL.

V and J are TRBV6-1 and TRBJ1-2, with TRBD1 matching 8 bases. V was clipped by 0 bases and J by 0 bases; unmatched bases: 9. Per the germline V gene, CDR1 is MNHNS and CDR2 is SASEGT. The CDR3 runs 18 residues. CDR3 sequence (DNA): TGTGCCAGCAGTGAAGCGGGACAGGATGGAAGAGCTAACTATGGCTACACCTTC. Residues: CASSEAGQDGRANYGYTF.

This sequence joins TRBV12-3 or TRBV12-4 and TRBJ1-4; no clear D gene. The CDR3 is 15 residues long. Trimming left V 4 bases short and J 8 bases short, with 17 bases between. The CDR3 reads CASSSTRFGGEKLFF. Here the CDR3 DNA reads TGTGCCAGCAGTTCCACGAGGTTCGGTGGGGAAAAACTGTTTTTT.

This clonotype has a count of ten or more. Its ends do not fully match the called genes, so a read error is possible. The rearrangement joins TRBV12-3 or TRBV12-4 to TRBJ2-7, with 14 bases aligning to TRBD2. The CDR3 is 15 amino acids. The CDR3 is CASSPGTSGSYEQYF. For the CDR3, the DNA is TGCGCCAGCAGCCCCGGGACTAGCGGGAGCTACGAGCAGTACTTC.

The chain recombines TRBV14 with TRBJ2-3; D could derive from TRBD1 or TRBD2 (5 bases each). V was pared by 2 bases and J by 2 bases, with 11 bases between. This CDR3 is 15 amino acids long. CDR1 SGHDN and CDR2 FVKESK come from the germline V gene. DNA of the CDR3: TGTGCCAGCAGCCAACCGGGACCCTACACAGATACGCAGTATTTT. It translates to CASSQPGPYTDTQYF.

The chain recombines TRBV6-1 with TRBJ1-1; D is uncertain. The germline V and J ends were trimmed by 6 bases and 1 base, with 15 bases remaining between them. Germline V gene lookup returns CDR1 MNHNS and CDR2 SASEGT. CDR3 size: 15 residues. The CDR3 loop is CASSTLGGGNTEAFF. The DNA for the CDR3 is TGTGCCAGCAGCACCCTGGGCGGCGGGAACACTGAAGCTTTCTTT.

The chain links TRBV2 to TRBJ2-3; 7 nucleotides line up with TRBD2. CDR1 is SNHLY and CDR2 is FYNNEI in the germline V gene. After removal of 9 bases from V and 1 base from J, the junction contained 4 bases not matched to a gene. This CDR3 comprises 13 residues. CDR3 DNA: TGTGCCAGTAAGCGGGAAGGCACAGATACGCAGTATTTT. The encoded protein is CASKREGTDTQYF.

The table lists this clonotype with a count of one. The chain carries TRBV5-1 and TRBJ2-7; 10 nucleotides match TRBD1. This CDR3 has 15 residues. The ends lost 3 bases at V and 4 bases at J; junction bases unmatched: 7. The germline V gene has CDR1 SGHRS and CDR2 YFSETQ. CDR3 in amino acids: CASSSGGTGDYEQYF. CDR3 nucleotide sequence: TGCGCCAGCAGCTCAGGAGGGACAGGGGATTACGAGCAGTACTTC.

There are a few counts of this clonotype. For the CDR3, the DNA is TGCGCCAGCAGCTCTAGGACGGCCTACAATGAGCAGTTCTTC. Translation: CASSSRTAYNEQFF. The chain couples TRBV5-1 to TRBJ2-1, with D unresolved. The CDR3 extends over 14 amino acids. The V and J ends lost 3 bases and 2 bases respectively, with 9 bases between them. Germline CDR1 reads SGHRS; CDR2 reads YFSETQ.

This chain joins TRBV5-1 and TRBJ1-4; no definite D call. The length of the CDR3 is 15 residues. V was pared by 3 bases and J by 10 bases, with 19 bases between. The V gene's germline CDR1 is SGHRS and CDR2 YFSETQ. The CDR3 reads CASSSGVGPEGKLFF. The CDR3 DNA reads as TGCGCCAGCAGCTCGGGAGTCGGGCCCGAAGGAAAACTGTTTTTT. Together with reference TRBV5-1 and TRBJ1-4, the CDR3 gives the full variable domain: KAGVTQTPRYLIKTRGQQVTLSCSPISGHRSVSWYQQTPGQGLQFLFEYFSETQRNKGNFPGRFSGRQFSNSRSEMNVSTLELGDSALYLCASSSGVGPEGKLFFGSGTQLSVL.

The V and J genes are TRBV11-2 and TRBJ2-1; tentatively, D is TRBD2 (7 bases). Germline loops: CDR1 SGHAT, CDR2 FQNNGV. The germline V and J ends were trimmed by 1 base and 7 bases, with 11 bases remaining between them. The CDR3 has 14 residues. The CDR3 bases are TGTGCCAGCAGCTTAGGAGCGGGGACAAATGAGCAGTTCTTC. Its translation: CASSLGAGTNEQFF.

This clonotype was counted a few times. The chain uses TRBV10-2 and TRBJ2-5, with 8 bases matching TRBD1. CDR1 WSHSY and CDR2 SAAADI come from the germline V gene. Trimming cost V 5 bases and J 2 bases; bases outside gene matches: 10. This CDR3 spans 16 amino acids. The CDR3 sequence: CASSYKAGGQQETQYF. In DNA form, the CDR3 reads TGCGCCAGCAGTTACAAGGCAGGGGGCCAGCAAGAGACCCAGTACTTC.

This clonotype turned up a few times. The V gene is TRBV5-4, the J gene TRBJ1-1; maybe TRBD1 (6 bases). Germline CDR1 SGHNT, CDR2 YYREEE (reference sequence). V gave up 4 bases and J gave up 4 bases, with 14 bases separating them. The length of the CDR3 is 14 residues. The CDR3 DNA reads TGTGCCAGCAGCCTCGGGACACCTGCCACTGAAGCTTTCTTT. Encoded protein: CASSLGTPATEAFF. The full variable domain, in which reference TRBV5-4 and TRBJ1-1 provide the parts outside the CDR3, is ETGVTQSPTHLIKTRGQQVTLRCSSQSGHNTVSWYQQALGQGPQFIFQYYREEENGRGNFPPRFSGLQFPNYSSELNVNALELDDSALYLCASSLGTPATEAFFGQGTRLTVV.

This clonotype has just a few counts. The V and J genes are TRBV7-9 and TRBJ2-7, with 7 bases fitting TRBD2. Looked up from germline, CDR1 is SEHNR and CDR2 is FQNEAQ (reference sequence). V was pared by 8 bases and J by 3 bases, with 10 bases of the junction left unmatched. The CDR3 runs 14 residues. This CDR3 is CASRRASGDYEQYF. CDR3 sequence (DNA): TGTGCCAGCCGGAGGGCTAGCGGTGACTACGAGCAGTACTTC. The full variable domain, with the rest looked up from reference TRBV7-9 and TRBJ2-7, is DTGVSQNPRHKITKRGQNVTFRCDPISEHNRLYWYRQTLGQGPEFLTYFQNEAQLEKSRLLSDRFSAERPKGSFSTLEIQRTEQGDSAMYLCASRRASGDYEQYFGPGTRLTVT.

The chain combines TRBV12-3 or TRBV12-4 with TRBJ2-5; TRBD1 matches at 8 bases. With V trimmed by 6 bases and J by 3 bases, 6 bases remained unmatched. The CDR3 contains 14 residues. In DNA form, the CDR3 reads TGTGCCAGCAGGCGGACAGGGACCAAAGAGACCCAGTACTTC. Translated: CASRRTGTKETQYF.

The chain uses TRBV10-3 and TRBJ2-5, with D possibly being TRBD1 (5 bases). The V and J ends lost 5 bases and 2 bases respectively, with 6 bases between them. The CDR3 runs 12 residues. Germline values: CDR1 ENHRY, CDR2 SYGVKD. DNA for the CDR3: TGTGCCATCAGTACAGGTCAAGAGACCCAGTACTTC. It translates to CAISTGQETQYF.

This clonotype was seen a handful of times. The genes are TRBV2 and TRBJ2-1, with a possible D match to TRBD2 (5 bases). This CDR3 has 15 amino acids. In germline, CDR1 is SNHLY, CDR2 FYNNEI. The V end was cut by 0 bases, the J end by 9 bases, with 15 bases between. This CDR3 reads CASSEAVAPVGEQFF. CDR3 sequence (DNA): TGTGCCAGCAGTGAAGCAGTAGCGCCAGTGGGTGAGCAGTTCTTC.